The present entry profiles one TCR beta chain with its context. This sample is part of a study of T cells after yellow fever vaccination. TCRdb independently ran MiXCR on the 5' RACE reads; one entry per CDR3 protein. Of a few hundred thousand distinct CDR3 sequences in the sample, about 5.2% were seen once. Germline CDR1 SGHTA, CDR2 FQGNSA. Trimming cost V 1 base and J 6 bases; bases outside gene matches: 6. The CDR3 covers 15 residues. The material sequenced was CD4+ T cells sorted from PBMCs, taken on the day of the yellow fever booster vaccination. This clonotype originated in a man aged 18 to 29 who received the YFV17D yellow fever vaccine. The chain is built from TRBV7-2 and TRBJ2-5; TRBD2 matches at 9 bases. Here the CDR3 DNA reads TGTGCCAGCAGCTTAGGCGGGGGGGCCCCGCAGACCCAGTACTTC. Translation: CASSLGGGAPQTQYF.